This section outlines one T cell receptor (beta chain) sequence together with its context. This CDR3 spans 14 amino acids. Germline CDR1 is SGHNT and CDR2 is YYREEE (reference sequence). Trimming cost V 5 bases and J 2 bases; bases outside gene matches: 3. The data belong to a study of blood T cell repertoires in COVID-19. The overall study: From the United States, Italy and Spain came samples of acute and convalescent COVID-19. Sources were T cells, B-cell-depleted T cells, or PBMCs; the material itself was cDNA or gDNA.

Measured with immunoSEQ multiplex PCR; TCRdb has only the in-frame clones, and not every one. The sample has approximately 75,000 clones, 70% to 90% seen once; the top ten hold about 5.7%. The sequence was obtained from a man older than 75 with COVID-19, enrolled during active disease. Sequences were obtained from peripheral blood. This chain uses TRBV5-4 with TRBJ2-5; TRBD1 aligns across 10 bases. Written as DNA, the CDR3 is TGTGCCAGCAGTACGGGACAGGGGCAAGAGACCCAGTACTTC. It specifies CASSTGQGQETQYF.